This is a list of T cell receptor beta chains from one sample in a study of blood T cell repertoires in COVID-19. Using immunoSEQ multiplex PCR, the repertoire was profiled, and TCRdb retains in-frame clones only, with some absent. The table has 200,000 to 250,000 clones, about 90% seen once; the top ten hold 1.5%. The sequencing sample was made of peripheral blood. The origin of the receptors is a man aged 18 to 29 with active or convalescent COVID-19. Both conserved end residues are part of each CDR3. A D gene is named only where the DNA matches it firmly. Size tells how often a clone was seen (once, few, many) or the class of an expanded clone, and some rows leave it out.

TRBV7-6	NA	NA	TRBJ1-6	TGTGCCAGCAGCTCCAGGGATAATAATTCACCCCTCCACTTT	CASSSRDNNSPLHF
TRBV30	NA	NA	TRBJ1-2	TGTGCCTGGAGTGTACGGGGCAGGGAGGCGGCTGGCTACACCTTC	CAWSVRGREAAGYTF
TRBV19	NA	NA	TRBJ2-6	TGTGCCAGTACCTTTTTAGCAGTCCCACTCTCTGGGGCCAACGTCCTGACTTTC	CASTFLAVPLSGANVLTF
TRBV5-5	NA	NA	TRBJ2-1	TGTGCCAGCAGCCCCGGGGCCTACAATGAGCAGTTCTTC	CASSPGAYNEQFF
TRBV7-3	TRBD1	NA	TRBJ1-1	TGTGCCAGCAGCTTAAATCCAGGGGGATTCTCTGAAGCTTTCTTT	CASSLNPGGFSEAFF
TRBV6-2/TRBV6-3	NA	NA	TRBJ1-5	TGTGCCAGCACCCCATCCGATTCGACATCTCAGCCCCAGCATTTT	CASTPSDSTSQPQHF
TRBV6-2/TRBV6-3	NA	NA	TRBJ2-7	TGTGCCAGCAGTCCACAGGGAATAAACTACGAGCAGTACTTC	CASSPQGINYEQYF
TRBV3-1/TRBV3-2	TRBD1	NA	TRBJ2-1	TGTGCCAGCAGCCTGCGAACAGGGGGCGGACGCAATGAGCAGTTCTTC	CASSLRTGGGRNEQFF
TRBV24-1	TRBD1	NA	TRBJ1-5	TGTGCCACCAGTGCCCCTCACTGCCAGGGGGGATATAGCAGTCAGCCCCAGCATTTT	CATSAPHCQGGYSSQPQHF
TRBV11-2	NA	NA	TRBJ2-1	TGTGCCAGCAGCCCGCAGTCAGGGTCCTACAATGAGCAGTTCTTC	CASSPQSGSYNEQFF
TRBV7-3	NA	few	TRBJ2-7	TGTGCCAGCAGCTTGTTCCAGGGACTGATTTACGAGCAGTACTTC	CASSLFQGLIYEQYF
TRBV3-1/TRBV3-2	NA	once	TRBJ2-7	TGTGCCAGCATTAATAGTCTCGGCGAGCAGTACTTC	CASINSLGEQYF
TRBV20-1	TRBD2	NA	TRBJ2-1	TGCAGTGCCATACTAGCGGGAGAGCAGTTCTTC	CSAILAGEQFF
TRBV4-2	NA	NA	TRBJ2-7	TGTGCCAGCAGCCCTGGAGACAGCAACCGCTACAAGCAGTACTTC	CASSPGDSNRYKQYF
TRBV18	NA	NA	TRBJ2-3	TGTGCCAGCTCCGGGGACGGGACATTCTTCGGTCGTACGCAGTATTTT	CASSGDGTFFGRTQYF
TRBV5-4	TRBD2	NA	TRBJ2-3	TGTGCCAGCAGTAGGGAGGGTAGCACAGATACGCAGTATTTT	CASSREGSTDTQYF
TRBV7-9	TRBD2	NA	TRBJ2-1	TGTGCCAGCAGCTTGCTTAGCGGGGGCGGCGATGAGCAGTTCTTC	CASSLLSGGGDEQFF
TRBV9	TRBD2	NA	TRBJ2-7	TGTGCCAGCAGCGTAGGACTAGCGGGGGGCTACGAGCAGTACTTC	CASSVGLAGGYEQYF
TRBV18	NA	once	TRBJ1-2	TGTGCCAGCTCCCCGGACATCCAAGCTAACTATGGCTACACCTTC	CASSPDIQANYGYTF
TRBV6-4	NA	few	TRBJ2-3	TGTGCCAGCAGTGACTCATCGGGAGACACAGATACGCAGTATTTT	CASSDSSGDTDTQYF
TRBV6-6	NA	NA	TRBJ2-2	TGTGCCAGCGGTGCCAGGACTTCAAACACCGGGGAGCTGTTTTTT	CASGARTSNTGELFF
TRBV15	TRBD2	once	TRBJ2-7	TGTGCCACCAGCAGAAGAGATCTCCAGACTAGCGGGGACAACTACGAGCAGTACTTC	CATSRRDLQTSGDNYEQYF
TRBV29-1	NA	NA	TRBJ2-4	TGCAGCGTTCTCAGGGGAGTCGGAAACATTCAGTACTTC	CSVLRGVGNIQYF
TRBV9	TRBD2	NA	TRBJ2-1	TGTGCCAGCAGCGTAGCATCCCAATTTACTAGCGGGAGGTTCGGTGAGCAGTTCTTC	CASSVASQFTSGRFGEQFF
TRBV19	TRBD2	NA	TRBJ2-2	TGTGCCAGTAGTATAGGTCCGGGACTAGTAACCGGGGAGCTGTTTTTT	CASSIGPGLVTGELFF
TRBV20-1	NA	NA	TRBJ2-4	TGCAGTGCTAGTTGGGCGGGCAAAAACATTCAGTACTTC	CSASWAGKNIQYF
TRBV11-2	TRBD2	NA	TRBJ2-7	TGTGCCAGCAGCTACATCGGACTAGCGGTCTCCTACGAGCAGTACTTC	CASSYIGLAVSYEQYF
TRBV6-5	TRBD2	NA	TRBJ2-1	TGTGCCAGCAGTTTACTAGCGGGAATCGACAATGAGCAGTTCTTC	CASSLLAGIDNEQFF
TRBV11-2	TRBD1	NA	TRBJ2-5	TGTGCCAGCAGTGAGCTGCAGGGGGCGAGGGAGACCCAGTACTTC	CASSELQGARETQYF
TRBV19	TRBD1	once	TRBJ1-2	TGTGCCAGTAGTATACGGGACAGGGGGTTCGATGGCTACACCTTC	CASSIRDRGFDGYTF
TRBV7-2	NA	once	TRBJ2-2	TGTGCCAGCAGAGAGGGGAGGACCGGGATTATCACCGGGGAGCTGTTTTTT	CASREGRTGIITGELFF
TRBV11-2	NA	NA	TRBJ1-1	TGTGCCAGCAGCTTAGACAGGGTTAACACTGAAGCTTTCTTT	CASSLDRVNTEAFF
TRBV5-1	NA	NA	TRBJ1-2	TGCGCCAGCAGCTTGAGTCAGGGCAGAGATGGCTACACCTTC	CASSLSQGRDGYTF
TRBV20-1	NA	NA	TRBJ2-7	TGCAGTGCATACGGCTCCTACGAGCAGTACTTC	CSAYGSYEQYF
TRBV29-1	NA	NA	TRBJ1-1	TGCAGCGTTGAAGGTTCTTTCGACTCCACTGAAGCTTTCTTT	CSVEGSFDSTEAFF
TRBV14	NA	NA	TRBJ2-7	TGTGCCAGCAGCCTAACCTCGGGGGGCCAACGGTACGAGCAGTACTTC	CASSLTSGGQRYEQYF
TRBV5-1	TRBD2	NA	TRBJ2-7	TGCGCCAGCAGGGTTCGGGAGGTTTACTCCTACGAGCAGTACTTC	CASRVREVYSYEQYF
TRBV6-2/TRBV6-3	NA	many	TRBJ2-6	TGTGCCAGCAGTTATGTCTCCGGGGCCAACGTCCTGACTTTC	CASSYVSGANVLTF
TRBV4-2	TRBD2	NA	TRBJ2-1	TGTGCCAGCAGCCAAGACTTCGGCGGGAGGGCCTTAGCCTACAATGAGCAGTTCTTC	CASSQDFGGRALAYNEQFF
TRBV6-4	NA	NA	TRBJ2-6	TGTGCCAGCAGTGACTCCGGGATCTCTGGGGCCAACGTCCTGACTTTC	CASSDSGISGANVLTF
TRBV4-2	NA	NA	TRBJ1-3	TGTGCCAGCAGCGTCAATTGGGGCCTGGGAAACACCATATATTTT	CASSVNWGLGNTIYF
TRBV2	NA	NA	TRBJ2-2	TGTGCCAGCACCGTGACAGAAACGAAGCATAGGACCGGGGAGCTGTTTTTT	CASTVTETKHRTGELFF
TRBV4-2	TRBD1	once	TRBJ1-2	TGTGCCAGCAGCCAAGATGGGGCTTCGGGACAGAACTATGGCTACACCTTC	CASSQDGASGQNYGYTF
TRBV10-1	TRBD2	NA	TRBJ2-2	TGCGCCACAAGAGCGGGGCCGAACACCGGGGAGCTGTTTTTT	CATRAGPNTGELFF
TRBV29-1	NA	NA	TRBJ1-4	TGCAGCGTCCGGGGGTTGGGTAATGAAAAACTGTTTTTT	CSVRGLGNEKLFF
TRBV18	TRBD2	NA	TRBJ2-2	TGTGCCAGCTCACCATCATCGACTAGCGGGCGCACCGGGGAGCTGTTTTTT	CASSPSSTSGRTGELFF
TRBV28	NA	NA	TRBJ2-6	TGTGCCAGCAGTTTATGGGGAGGGGGGACTGGGGCCAACGTCCTGACTTTC	CASSLWGGGTGANVLTF
TRBV12-1	NA	NA	TRBJ2-1	TGTGCCAGCAGCCCCCCCTCGGACAGGGGTAACAATGAGCAGTTCTTC	CASSPPSDRGNNEQFF
TRBV3-1/TRBV3-2	TRBD1	NA	TRBJ1-3	TGTGCCAGCAGCCAAGCTCAGGGGGGTGCCATATATTTT	CASSQAQGGAIYF
TRBV11-3	TRBD1	NA	TRBJ1-5	TGTGCCAGCAGCTTAGGAGAGGGACAGCTTTTCCCATTTAGCAATCAGCCCCAGCATTTT	CASSLGEGQLFPFSNQPQHF
TRBV27	TRBD1	NA	TRBJ2-1	TGTGCCAGCAGTCCCCCTGGACAGGCCCCCTACAATGAGCAGTTCTTC	CASSPPGQAPYNEQFF
TRBV28	TRBD1	NA	TRBJ2-7	TGTGCCAGCAGTACGGACAGGGGGCGCCTAGGCGGCGAGCAGTACTTC	CASSTDRGRLGGEQYF
TRBV4-1	NA	NA	TRBJ2-7	TGCGCCAGCAGCCTACAACGGGGTGACGAGCAGTACTTC	CASSLQRGDEQYF
TRBV5-1	NA	NA	TRBJ2-3	TGCGCCAGCAGCCCTCTCTCAGGGACAGATACGCAGTATTTT	CASSPLSGTDTQYF
TRBV6-4	NA	NA	TRBJ2-1	TGTGCCAGCAGTCCGACTCCTACCCCCAACAATGAGCAGTTCTTC	CASSPTPTPNNEQFF
TRBV27	NA	NA	TRBJ1-1	TGTGCCAGCAGTTTGGCCAGGGGTCCCCTCATGAACACTGAAGCTTTCTTT	CASSLARGPLMNTEAFF
TRBV12-3/TRBV12-4	NA	NA	TRBJ1-2	TGTGCCAGCAGTTTTAGGGGATATGGCTACACCTTC	CASSFRGYGYTF
TRBV6-5	TRBD1	NA	TRBJ2-7	TGTGCCAGCAGTCCCGGGACAGGGGGCAACGAGCAGTACTTC	CASSPGTGGNEQYF
TRBV9	NA	NA	TRBJ2-6	TGTGCCAGCAGTGTGGGGGCGCTGGGGGCCAACGTCCTGACTTTC	CASSVGALGANVLTF
TRBV7-9	NA	NA	TRBJ2-5	TGTGCCAGCAGCGACAGCTTGTACCAAGAGACCCAGTACTTC	CASSDSLYQETQYF